This T cell receptor beta chain derives from a study of regulatory T cells in long-lasting Graves disease. As regards this clonotype: Antigen unknown.

This CDR3 spans 12 amino acids. Germline CDR1 ENHRY, CDR2 SYGVKD. V lost 6 bases and J 7 bases, leaving 12 bases between the germline ends. Sequencing libraries for TCR beta were prepared with iRepertoire HTBI primers and Arm-PCR of CDR3 regions. TCRdb called the multiplex PCR reads again in MiXCR, with one record for every CDR3 protein. The sample contains about 420,000 distinct CDR3 sequences, around 15% of which appear only once. Described time point: newly diagnosed GD, antithyroid drugs for less than 3 months. PBMC-derived RNA was used for the TCR library. Peripheral blood, 7.5 to 9.5 milliliters per patient, was collected in EDTA tubes. Overall study results and limits: A reduction in accuracy may have resulted from the small sample size. Persistent disease samples used TRBV28, TRBJ1-2 and TRBJ2-5 preferentially.

The data also belong to a second study, concerning T cells in Graves' hyperthyroidism and ophthalmopathy.

The TCR was taken from a woman aged 18-29 years with Graves disease. The chain employs TRBV10-3 and TRBJ1-1; D possibly corresponds to TRBD1 (5 bases). This material consisted of peripheral blood mononuclear cells (PBMCs), taken at new diagnosis, from a patient treated with antithyroid drugs. The chain's CDR3 is CAIRPGAGEAFF. DNA for the CDR3: TGTGCCATCAGACCCGGGGCAGGTGAAGCTTTCTTT.